Listed here are 8 T cell receptor beta chains from one sample, sequenced in a study of T-cell memory formation after mild COVID-19. TCRdb re-called the 5' RACE reads with MiXCR, one entry per CDR3 protein. The sample comprises fewer than 450,000 distinct CDR3 sequences, 20% to 25% of which are singletons, and 8.5% to 9% rests with the top ten. The sample comprised PBMCs or a T cell subset sorted from them (not recorded which). Every receptor here comes from an adult woman who had mild COVID-19 (a few samples of this study predate the infection). Cell type and time point are not known.

The gene calls are TRBV5-1 and TRBJ2-5; tentative D call: TRBD2 (6 bases). V was trimmed by 5 bases and J by 2 bases, leaving 13 bases between them. The CDR3 totals 14 residues. The germline CDR1 and CDR2 sequences are SGHRS and YFSETQ. The CDR3: CASRPGSLQETQYF. The CDR3 nucleotides are TGCGCCAGCAGACCCGGGAGCTTACAAGAGACCCAGTACTTC.

This clonotype was counted only a few times. V and J are TRBV7-3 and TRBJ2-7; D unresolved. V lost 3 bases, J lost 7 bases, and 10 bases lay in between. The CDR3 runs to 12 residues. Germline V gene data show CDR1 as SGHTA and CDR2 as FQGTGA. Here the CDR3 reads CASSFNMREQYF. In nucleotides, the CDR3 is TGTGCCAGCAGCTTCAATATGCGTGAGCAGTACTTC.

This clonotype occurred many times. The rearrangement links TRBV5-6 to TRBJ2-2; 7 nucleotides line up with TRBD1. V shed 4 bases and J 4 bases; nucleotides not matched to a gene: 7. The CDR3 is 15 amino acids. Germline V gene lookup returns CDR1 SGHDT and CDR2 YYEEEE. In DNA form, the CDR3 reads TGTGCCAGCAGCCCCGACAGGGCCCGCACCGGGGAGCTGTTTTTT. It specifies CASSPDRARTGELFF.

This clonotype was seen more than once but under ten times. The chain employs TRBV24-1 and TRBJ2-3, with D possibly matching TRBD2 (7 bases). The V gene lost 7 bases and the J gene lost 2 bases, with 15 bases spanning the gap. Germline V gene data show CDR1 as KGHDR and CDR2 as SFDVKD. The CDR3 is 15 amino acids. The CDR3 region is CATSPGRGPTDTQYF. In DNA form, the CDR3 reads TGTGCCACCAGCCCCGGGCGGGGGCCCACAGATACGCAGTATTTT.

The V call is TRBV12-3 or TRBV12-4, the J call TRBJ2-7, with D perhaps TRBD1 (7 bases). The length of the CDR3 is 14 residues. V gave up 7 bases and J gave up 6 bases, with 19 bases separating them. The CDR3 reads CASTLRGRRTEQYF. The CDR3 region has the DNA TGTGCCAGCACCCTCAGGGGGAGGAGGACCGAGCAGTACTTC.

This CDR3 reads CASSEPRFRKETQYF. CDR3 DNA: TGTGCCAGCAGTGAACCCCGGTTCAGGAAAGAGACCCAGTACTTC. The rearrangement joins TRBV6-1 to TRBJ2-5, with D hard to call. Per germline, CDR1 MNHNS and CDR2 SASEGT. The V gene lost 2 bases and the J gene lost 3 bases, with 13 bases spanning the gap. The CDR3 totals 15 residues.

The CDR3 loop is CASRWGQETQYF. In DNA, the CDR3 is TGTGCCAGCAGGTGGGGCCAAGAGACCCAGTACTTC. This chain links TRBV5-4 with TRBJ2-5; no firm D call. CDR3 length equals 12 residues. The germline V and J ends were trimmed by 5 bases and 1 base, with 6 bases remaining between them. Germline CDR1 is SGHNT and CDR2 is YYREEE (reference sequence). Full variable domain (rest looked up from reference TRBV5-4 and TRBJ2-5): ETGVTQSPTHLIKTRGQQVTLRCSSQSGHNTVSWYQQALGQGPQFIFQYYREEENGRGNFPPRFSGLQFPNYSSELNVNALELDDSALYLCASRWGQETQYFGPGTRLLVL.

The J gene is TRBJ2-3, the V gene TRBV5-4, with 9 nucleotides matching TRBD2. CDR3 size: 17 residues. Germline values: CDR1 SGHNT, CDR2 YYREEE (reference sequence). V shed 4 bases and J 6 bases; nucleotides not matched to a gene: 15. DNA of the CDR3: TGTGCCAGCAGCCCTAAGGGACTAGCTTTTGTAGCTGATACGCAGTATTTT. Its protein is CASSPKGLAFVADTQYF.